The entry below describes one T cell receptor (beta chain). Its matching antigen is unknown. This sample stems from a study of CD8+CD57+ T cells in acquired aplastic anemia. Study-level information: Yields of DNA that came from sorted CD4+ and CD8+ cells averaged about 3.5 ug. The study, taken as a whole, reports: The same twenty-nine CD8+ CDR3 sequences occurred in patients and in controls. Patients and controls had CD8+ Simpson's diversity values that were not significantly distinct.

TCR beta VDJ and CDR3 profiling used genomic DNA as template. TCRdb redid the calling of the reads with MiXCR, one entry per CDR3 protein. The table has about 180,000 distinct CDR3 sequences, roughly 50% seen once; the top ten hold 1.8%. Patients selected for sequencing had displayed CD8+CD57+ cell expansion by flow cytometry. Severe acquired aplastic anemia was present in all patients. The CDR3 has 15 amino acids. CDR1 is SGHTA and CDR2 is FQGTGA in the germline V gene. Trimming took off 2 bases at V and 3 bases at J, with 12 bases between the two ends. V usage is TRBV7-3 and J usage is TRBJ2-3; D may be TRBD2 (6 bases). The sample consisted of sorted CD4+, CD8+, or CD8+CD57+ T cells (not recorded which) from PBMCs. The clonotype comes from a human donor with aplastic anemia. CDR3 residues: CASSLFGSLTDTQYF. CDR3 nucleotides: TGTGCCAGCAGCTTATTCGGGAGCCTGACAGATACGCAGTATTTT.